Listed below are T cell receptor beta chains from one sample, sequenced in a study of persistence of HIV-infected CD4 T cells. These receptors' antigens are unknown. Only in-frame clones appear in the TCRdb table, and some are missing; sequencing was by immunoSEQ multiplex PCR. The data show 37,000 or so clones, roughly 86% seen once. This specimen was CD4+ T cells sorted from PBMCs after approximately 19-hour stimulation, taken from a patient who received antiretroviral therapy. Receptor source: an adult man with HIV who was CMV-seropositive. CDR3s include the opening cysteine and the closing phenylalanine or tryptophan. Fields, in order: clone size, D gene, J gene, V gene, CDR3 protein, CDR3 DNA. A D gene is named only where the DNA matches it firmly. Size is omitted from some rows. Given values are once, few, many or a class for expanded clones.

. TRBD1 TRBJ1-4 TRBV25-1 CASSELPRTGGNEKLFF TGTGCCAGCAGTGAGCTACCACGGACAGGGGGTAATGAAAAACTGTTTTTT
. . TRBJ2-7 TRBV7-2 CASSLGGLQSYEQYF TGTGCCAGCAGCTTGGGCGGACTACAGAGCTACGAGCAGTACTTC
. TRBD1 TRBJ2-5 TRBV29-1 CSVDPRGRETQYF TGCAGCGTAGACCCCAGGGGGCGAGAGACCCAGTACTTC
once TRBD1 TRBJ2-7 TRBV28 CASSSYPDRGYEQYF TGTGCCAGCAGTTCCTACCCGGACAGGGGTTACGAGCAGTACTTC
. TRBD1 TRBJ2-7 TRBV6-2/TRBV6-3 CASSLDRVAYEQYF TGTGCCAGCAGCCTTGACAGGGTAGCCTACGAGCAGTACTTC
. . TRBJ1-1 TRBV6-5 CASSRRTAGGTEAFF TGTGCCAGCAGTCGCAGGACAGCGGGGGGCACTGAAGCTTTCTTT
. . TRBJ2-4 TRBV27 CASSGGETGSLNIQYF TGTGCCAGCAGTGGGGGGGAGACAGGGAGCTTGAACATTCAGTACTTC
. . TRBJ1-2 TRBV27 CASSFEGNYGYTF TGTGCCAGCAGTTTCGAAGGAAACTATGGCTACACCTTC
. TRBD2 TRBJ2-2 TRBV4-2 CASSQGGISGRATGELFF TGTGCCAGCAGCCAAGGGGGTATCAGCGGGAGGGCCACCGGGGAGCTGTTTTTT
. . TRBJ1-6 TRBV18 CASSLKGGNSPLHF TGTGCCAGCTCCTTAAAAGGGGGGAACTCACCCCTCCACTTT
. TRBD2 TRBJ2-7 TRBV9 CASSSPGGRGEQYF TGTGCCAGCAGCTCCCCGGGCGGGAGAGGCGAGCAGTACTTC
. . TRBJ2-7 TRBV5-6 CASRRTGYEQYF TGTGCCAGCAGACGTACAGGTTACGAGCAGTACTTC
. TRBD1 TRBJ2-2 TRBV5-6 CASRVTGAPGELFF TGTGCCAGCAGGGTGACAGGGGCCCCCGGGGAGCTGTTTTTT
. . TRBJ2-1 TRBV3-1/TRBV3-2 CASSQLGGAGEQFF TGTGCCAGCAGCCAGTTAGGGGGGGCCGGTGAGCAGTTCTTC
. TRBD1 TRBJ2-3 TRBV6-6 CASSYIGTGMGTQYF TGTGCCAGCAGTTACATCGGGACAGGGATGGGAACGCAGTATTTT
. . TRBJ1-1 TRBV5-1 CASSLDGQPNTEAFF TGCGCCAGCAGCTTGGACGGCCAGCCGAACACTGAAGCTTTCTTT
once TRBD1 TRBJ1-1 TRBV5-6 CASSLPGTGVDTEAFF TGTGCCAGCAGCTTGCCTGGGACAGGGGTGGACACTGAAGCTTTCTTT
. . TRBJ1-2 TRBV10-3 CATARSGARPHGYTF TGTGCCACCGCCCGGAGCGGGGCCCGACCCCATGGCTACACCTTC
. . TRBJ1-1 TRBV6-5 CASSDRGRTEAFF TGTGCCAGCAGCGACCGGGGCCGGACTGAAGCTTTCTTT
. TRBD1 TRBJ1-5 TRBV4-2 CASSQGFNRGRNQPQHF TGTGCCAGCAGCCAAGGATTCAACAGGGGGAGGAATCAGCCCCAGCATTTT